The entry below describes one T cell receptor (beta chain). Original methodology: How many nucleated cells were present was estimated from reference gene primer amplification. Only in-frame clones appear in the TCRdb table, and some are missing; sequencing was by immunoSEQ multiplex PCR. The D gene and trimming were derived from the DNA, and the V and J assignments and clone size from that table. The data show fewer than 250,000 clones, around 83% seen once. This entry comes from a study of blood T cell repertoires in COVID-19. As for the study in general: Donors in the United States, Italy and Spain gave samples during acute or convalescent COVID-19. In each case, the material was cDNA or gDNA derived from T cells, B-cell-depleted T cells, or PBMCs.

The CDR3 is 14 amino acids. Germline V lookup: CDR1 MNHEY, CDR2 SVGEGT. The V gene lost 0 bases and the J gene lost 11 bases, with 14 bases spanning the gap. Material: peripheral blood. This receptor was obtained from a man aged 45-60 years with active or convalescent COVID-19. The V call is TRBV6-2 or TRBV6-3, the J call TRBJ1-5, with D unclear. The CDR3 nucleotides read TGTGCCAGCAGTTACTCGAGAACAGAAGTGACCCAGCATTTT. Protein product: CASSYSRTEVTQHF.